This T cell receptor beta chain was recorded in a study of T cells in Graves' hyperthyroidism and ophthalmopathy (dated by TCRdb to the late 2010s). About the full investigation: Peripheral blood was collected at initial diagnosis, before any treatment. TCR V-J signatures able to tell the groups apart were searched for in a discovery cohort of 95 or so patients, of whom approximately 40 had Graves' ophthalmopathy and more than 55 had stable Graves' hyperthyroidism. Prospective prediction of ophthalmopathy was tested in an independent validation cohort consisting of fewer than 20 hyperthyroidism patients and about 17 patients who later progressed to ophthalmopathy. The 100 or so discovery patients were randomly divided into training and test sets at a 7:3 ratio. In about 6 Graves' hyperthyroidism patients, the study also compared T-cell repertoires from thyroid tissue with T-cell repertoires from blood. After blood sampling, hyperthyroidism patients were treated with methimazole at a starting dose of 30 mg daily, and ophthalmopathy patients were treated with high-dose intravenous methylprednisolone. According to the paper, TCR Vbeta CDR3 sequencing was carried out on 135 peripheral blood samples, which came from about 45 ophthalmopathy, around 75 hyperthyroidism and 17 progressor patients.

The V end gives up 3 bases and the J end 7 bases, leaving 9 bases in the junction not matched to a gene. The CDR3 contains 15 residues, cysteine and phenylalanine counted. The kept DNA is CDR3 alone, 45 bases in frame from the first base. The germline V gene provides CDR1 SGDLS and CDR2 YYNGEE. A patient counted as having stable Graves' hyperthyroidism if no progression to ophthalmopathy occurred over 18 months of follow-up. Hyperthyroidism patients were newly diagnosed, had a disease duration of under 2 months, and were aged 18 to 65 years. Exclusion was applied to patients with uncontrolled infections, other autoimmune diseases, pregnancy or lactation. Clinical symptoms, serum thyroxine and TRAb, thyroid ultrasound, and orbital computed tomography formed the basis for the diagnoses. Ficoll-Paque density gradient centrifugation was used to isolate PBMCs from around 10 ml of fresh peripheral blood. Total RNA was extracted using Trizol reagent, and RNA quality was assessed on an Agilent 2100 Bioanalyzer.

Amplification of TCR beta CDR3 regions was carried out from RNA transcripts. The first round of RT-PCR for the TCR CDR3 was performed with the HTBI primer set and the Qiagen OneStep RT-PCR kit. The libraries were constructed in a second round of multiplex PCR and then size-selected and purified. Paired-end sequencing of the libraries was performed with 100 bp reads on an Illumina HiSeq2000. The original pipeline was this. SOAPnuke was used to process the raw data, with reads discarded if the reads contained adapters or uncalled bases, had a mean Phred below 15, or lacked an exact constant-primer or identifier match. High-quality paired reads were merged with COPE v1.2.5, and unique nucleotide sequences were defined as clonotypes. MiTCR v1.1 was used to align the clonotypes against IMGT TRBV, TRBD and TRBJ reference segments. The analysis was restricted to V-J combinations with a frequency above 0.0001, which together covered 99% to 99.2% of the repertoires. A TCS score was defined as the ratio of F50 (clonal expansion) to E x V (chaos), with BLOSUM62-based TCRdist applied between CDR3 peptides within each V-J. Welch's t-statistics and random forest reduced around 510 V-J features to 13, which were used in a naive Bayes classifier (R e1071). The public reads were run again by TCRdb, first through fastp at Q25 and then through MiXCR, and only productive beta chains were kept. Every CDR3 protein is listed once, alongside the most common genes and DNA of its rows. In this record, the V and J calls reflect TCRdb's handling and not the investigators' own analysis. This sample gives roughly 350,000 distinct CDR3 sequences in total; roughly 13% of them show up just once. The ten largest clones represent under 30% of the sample.

This clonotype was counted between two and nine times. Its antigen is unknown. No clone much larger than this one lies a single base away; base qualities are absent. What the research found in general, with its limitations: A 13 V-J signature model separated ophthalmopathy from stable hyperthyroidism, with just over 85% sensitivity and 81.08% specificity in cross-validation and 80%/75% in testing. During validation, the model predicted progression to ophthalmopathy a median of about 6.3 months ahead of onset, with 60% to 71% sensitivity and around 73% specificity. Sample size was not statistically predetermined, and blinding of investigators to group allocation was not performed. Most expanded thyroid clonotypes (frequency above 0.001) were also detected in blood, suggesting blood repertoires may reflect thyroid immune responses.

This chain joins TRBV9 to TRBJ1-4; TRBD1 lines up with 7 middle nucleotides. Sequenced input: blood. This clonotype originated in a woman aged 25 to 45 with Graves' hyperthyroidism. The CDR3 protein: CASSERQGAGEKLFF. The nucleotides read TGTGCCAGCAGCGAACGACAGGGTGCGGGTGAAAAACTGTTTTTT. The reference TRBV9 and TRBJ1-4 proteins fill in what lies around the CDR3, so the full variable domain reads DSGVTQTPKHLITATGQRVTLRCSPRSGDLSVYWYQQSLDQGLQFLIQYYNGEERAKGNILERFSAQQFPDLHSELNLSSLELGDSALYFCASSERQGAGEKLFFGSGTQLSVL.